The 24 T cell receptor beta chains below all came from one sample that was sequenced in a study of T cells in localized non-small cell lung cancer. The repertoire was sequenced with immunoSEQ multiplex PCR; TCRdb's copy has only in-frame clones and lacks some. The sample has about 76,000 clones, roughly 84% seen once. This material consisted of peripheral blood, taken before any cancer treatment. The receptor set was obtained from an older female donor with stage I lung adenocarcinoma.

This chain connects TRBV5-7 to TRBJ1-2; possibly TRBD1 for D (6 bases). TRBV5-7 is known as an ORF, though its function is uncertain. CDR3 length: 14 residues. Trimming took 3 bases from V and 6 from J, leaving 15 bases between them. The CDR3 region has the DNA TGTGCCAGCAGCTGCGGTGCAGGGGCCCATGGCTACACCTTC. Encoded protein: CASSCGAGAHGYTF.

This sequence joins TRBV4-2 and TRBJ2-3, with D maybe TRBD2 (6 bases). The CDR3 is made up of 18 amino acids. V lost 0 bases and J 6 bases, leaving 22 bases between the germline ends. Germline CDR1 is LGHNA and CDR2 is YNFKEQ. CDR3 sequence (DNA): TGTGCCAGCAGCCAAGATCAGTACGATAGCGGCAGGCCGGATACGCAGTATTTT. Its protein product is CASSQDQYDSGRPDTQYF.

This clone was seen a single time. CDR3 amino acids: CASSFRTANQPQHF. CDR3 DNA: TGTGCCAGCAGCTTTAGGACAGCTAATCAGCCCCAGCATTTT. The genes are TRBV7-2 and TRBJ1-5; a weak D match, TRBD1 (6 bases). CDR1 is SGHTA, CDR2 FQGNSA, per germline. This CDR3 spans 14 amino acids. V was pared by 3 bases and J by 4 bases, with 10 bases between. Full variable domain (rest looked up from reference TRBV7-2 and TRBJ1-5): GAGVSQSPSNKVTEKGKDVELRCDPISGHTALYWYRQSLGQGLEFLIYFQGNSAPDKSGLPSDRFSAERTGGSVSTLTIQRTQQEDSAVYLCASSFRTANQPQHFGDGTRLSIL.

The CDR3 region has the DNA TGTGCCAGCAGCTTGGACACGAACACCATATATTTT. It encodes CASSLDTNTIYF. V is TRBV7-2 and J is TRBJ1-3; weak D call: TRBD1 (5 bases). The ends were cut back, 3 bases at V and 7 bases at J, with 7 bases in the middle. Germline V lookup: CDR1 SGHTA, CDR2 FQGNSA. CDR3 length: 12 residues.

The chain recombines TRBV19 with TRBJ2-2, with D perhaps TRBD2 (6 bases). This CDR3 has 16 amino acids. Germline assignment: CDR1 LNHDA and CDR2 SQIVND (reference sequence). Deletions cut 1 base from V and 4 bases from J, with 13 bases between. The CDR3 is CASSIAAGSGTGELFF. In DNA, the CDR3 is TGTGCCAGTAGTATAGCCGCCGGGAGTGGCACCGGGGAGCTGTTTTTT.

The genes are TRBV2 and TRBJ1-5; D might be TRBD1 (6 bases). Germline V gene sequence: CDR1 SNHLY, CDR2 FYNNEI. CDR3 length: 13 amino acids. V was clipped by 6 bases and J by 1 base, with 7 bases between them. For the CDR3, the DNA is TGTGCCAGCAGAGGACAGAGCAATCAGCCCCAGCATTTT. Protein: CASRGQSNQPQHF.

This chain connects TRBV28 to TRBJ1-3, with 8 bases identical to TRBD1. The CDR3 runs 17 residues. V was pared by 1 base and J by 0 bases, with 5 bases of the junction left unmatched. Germline assignment: CDR1 MDHEN and CDR2 SYDVKM. CDR3 DNA: TGTGCCAGCAGTTTATCTGGGGGACAGGTCTCTGGAAACACCATATATTTT. Translation: CASSLSGGQVSGNTIYF.

This clone has just one count. V and J are TRBV4-2 and TRBJ2-5; D may be TRBD2 (7 bases). Between the trimmed V and J ends, which lost 0 bases and 5 bases, there was a span of 13 bases. CDR1 LGHNA and CDR2 YNFKEQ come from the germline V gene. This CDR3 spans 15 amino acids. The CDR3, as DNA: TGTGCCAGCAGCCAAGATCGGGGGGCTCGGGAGACCCAGTACTTC. This translates into CASSQDRGARETQYF.

The V and J genes are TRBV7-2 and TRBJ1-1; 10 bases fit TRBD1. CDR1 and CDR2 from the germline V gene are SGHTA and FQGNSA. CDR3 length: 18 residues. The junction had 14 bases not matched to a gene; V was cut back by 2 bases and J by 5 bases. In DNA form, the CDR3 reads TGTGCCAGCAGCTTATCGACAGGGGGCGGAGTGGGGTGGACTGAAGCTTTCTTT. Its translation is CASSLSTGGGVGWTEAFF.

This clone turned up a few times. This chain's CDR3 is CAISPRGQGVTKSSYEQYF. CDR3 DNA: TGTGCCATCAGTCCCAGGGGACAGGGGGTGACAAAAAGCTCCTACGAGCAGTACTTC. This rearrangement joins TRBV10-3 to TRBJ2-7; 11 nucleotides match TRBD1. CDR1 and CDR2 (germline): ENHRY, SYGVKD. CDR3 length equals 19 residues. V shed 5 bases, J shed 0 bases, and the junction held 15 bases outside the gene matches.

The chain recombines TRBV4-2 with TRBJ2-5; TRBD2 matches 10 bases. The CDR3 sequence is 15 residues long. Per germline, CDR1 LGHNA and CDR2 YNFKEQ. The V segment lost 4 bases and the J segment 1 base; nucleotides outside the gene matches: 3. CDR3: CASSPIAGGQETQYF. CDR3 coding DNA: TGTGCCAGCAGCCCCATAGCGGGGGGCCAAGAGACCCAGTACTTC.

The chain carries TRBV5-6 and TRBJ2-7, with 9 nucleotides matching TRBD2. Germline V gives CDR1 SGHDT, CDR2 YYEEEE. CDR3 length: 15 residues. V lost 0 bases to trimming and J lost 0 bases; unmatched junction nucleotides: 1. The CDR3 spells CASSLGAGGSYEQYF. As DNA, the CDR3 is TGTGCCAGCAGCTTGGGAGCGGGAGGCTCCTACGAGCAGTACTTC.

A single count supports this clone. The chain couples TRBV19 to TRBJ1-4; D possibly corresponds to TRBD1 (5 bases). Germline V gives CDR1 LNHDA, CDR2 SQIVND (reference sequence). V lost 5 bases, J lost 0 bases, and 13 bases lay in between. The CDR3 runs to 16 residues. The CDR3 loop is CASSRVTGTTNEKLFF. The CDR3 DNA reads as TGTGCCAGTAGTCGCGTAACAGGTACAACTAATGAAAAACTGTTTTTT.

This chain connects TRBV10-3 to TRBJ2-3, with 15 bases matching TRBD2. Germline V gene sequence: CDR1 ENHRY, CDR2 SYGVKD. Losses at the gene ends were 3 bases for V and 4 bases for J; bases not matched to a gene: 8. The CDR3 has 18 amino acids. DNA of the CDR3: TGTGCCATCAGTGAAGTACCGGGACTAGCGGGAGGAGCAGATACGCAGTATTTT. It specifies CAISEVPGLAGGADTQYF.

The chain has TRBV7-9 and TRBJ2-7; D call uncertain. Germline CDR1 reads SEHNR; CDR2 reads FQNEAQ (reference sequence). The CDR3 runs 12 residues. V was cut by 3 bases and J by 2 bases, with 5 bases left in between. CDR3 amino acids: CASSFDPYEQYF. The CDR3 DNA follows: TGTGCCAGCAGCTTCGACCCCTACGAGCAGTACTTC.

The chain couples TRBV21-1 to TRBJ2-7; no check of the table's D call, TRBD2, against the DNA was made. TRBV21-1 constitutes a pseudogene. The CDR3 spans 19 residues. The CDR3 loop is CASSKEPSGREASSYEQYF. The DNA for the CDR3 is TGTGCCAGCAGCAAAGAGCCTAGCGGGAGGGAAGCAAGCTCCTACGAGCAGTACTTC.

V usage is TRBV12-5 and J usage is TRBJ2-5; D is ambiguous. The CDR3 has 16 amino acids. Germline assignment: CDR1 LGHNT and CDR2 FRNRAP. V was pared by 1 base and J by 3 bases, with 15 bases between. CDR3 residues: CASGLGSGTPEETQYF. The CDR3 nucleotides read TGTGCTAGTGGTTTGGGAAGTGGCACCCCGGAAGAGACCCAGTACTTC.

This clone has only one observation. The chain combines TRBV4-1 with TRBJ2-1; the match to TRBD2 covers 14 bases. Looked up from germline, CDR1 is MGHRA and CDR2 is YSYEKL. Germline trimming cut 2 bases from V and 6 bases from J; bases unmatched to any gene: 6. This CDR3 is 17 amino acids long. In DNA, the CDR3 is TGCGCCAGCAGCCAACCTAAGACTAGCGGGAGGGCCAATGAGCAGTTCTTC. Its translation: CASSQPKTSGRANEQFF.

Comment on this clone: The sample holds other DNA sequences that translate to the same CDR3. J is TRBJ2-7 and V is TRBV27, with 9 bases lining up with TRBD2. The CDR3 spans 14 residues. Germline CDR1 and CDR2: MNHEY and SMNVEV (reference sequence). V trimming: 6 bases; J trimming: 4 bases; junction bases outside the gene matches: 7. The CDR3 region has the DNA TGTGCCAGCAGGCGGGGGGGGAAAGTATACGAGCAGTACTTC. Its protein is CASRRGGKVYEQYF.

The CDR3 nucleotides are TGTGCCAGCAGGAGGACTAGCGGGGCCGCGTACGAGCAGTACTTC. Its protein product is CASRRTSGAAYEQYF. The V call is TRBV6-1, the J call TRBJ2-7; 12 bases match TRBD2. Germline assignment: CDR1 MNHNS and CDR2 SASEGT. The CDR3 contains 15 residues. J lost 4 bases, V lost 6 bases, and 7 bases had no gene match.

V and J are TRBV7-3 and TRBJ2-1; TRBD1 aligns across 9 bases. J gave up 6 bases and V 4 bases, and 7 bases lay outside the gene matches. Germline V gives CDR1 SGHTA, CDR2 FQGTGA. The CDR3 sequence is 15 residues long. The CDR3 DNA sequence: TGTGCCAGCAGCTCAACAGGGGGCTGGGGCAATGAGCAGTTCTTC. This gives the protein CASSSTGGWGNEQFF. Complete variable domain (other parts from reference TRBV7-3 and TRBJ2-1): GAGVSQTPSNKVTEKGKYVELRCDPISGHTALYWYRQSLGQGPEFLIYFQGTGAADDSGLPNDRFFAVRPEGSVSTLKIQRTERGDSAVYLCASSSTGGWGNEQFFGPGTRLTVL.

The chain recombines TRBV5-1 with TRBJ2-3, with 7 bases fitting TRBD1. Germline V lookup: CDR1 SGHRS, CDR2 YFSETQ. V dropped 4 bases and J dropped 2; count of bases not matched to a gene: 10. There are 16 residues in the CDR3. CDR3 sequence (DNA): TGCGCCAGCAGCAGGGGACAGAAATACCACACAGATACGCAGTATTTT. Translated, it gives CASSRGQKYHTDTQYF.

Ten or more counts support this clone. The chain is built from TRBV5-6 and TRBJ2-7, with unresolved D. This CDR3 contains 14 residues. CDR1 is SGHDT, CDR2 YYEEEE, per germline. V was cut by 3 bases and J by 0 bases, with 10 bases left in between. The CDR3 is CASSSKRYSYEQYF. CDR3 in DNA: TGTGCCAGCAGCTCGAAAAGATACTCCTACGAGCAGTACTTC.

V is TRBV7-2 and J is TRBJ2-2; perhaps TRBD2 as D (5 bases). Germline loops: CDR1 SGHTA, CDR2 FQGNSA. V was trimmed by 6 bases and J by 4 bases, leaving 15 bases between them. This CDR3 region has 15 residues. The CDR3 is CASRGIATPTGELFF. CDR3 DNA sequence: TGTGCCAGCAGGGGGATAGCGACCCCCACCGGGGAGCTGTTTTTT.